The 6 T cell receptor beta chains given below trace back to one sample, sequenced in a study of Graves' ophthalmopathy and Graves' hyperthyroidism. RNA transcripts were the template, and TCR beta CDR3 regions were amplified from them. An opening RT-PCR round employed HTBI primers and preceded a second-round multiplex PCR. TCRdb passed the multiplex PCR reads through MiXCR, listing each CDR3 protein once. The top ten hold around 4% of the sample, which has approximately 540,000 distinct CDR3 sequences, roughly 39% seen once. The sequenced sample consisted of peripheral blood or thyroid tissue (not recorded which). These receptors originate from an adult man with Graves' hyperthyroidism.

The count of this clonotype is one. This chain links TRBV12-3 or TRBV12-4 with TRBJ2-7, with TRBD2 as a possible D gene (5 bases). The CDR3 runs to 15 residues. Between the trimmed V and J ends, which lost 3 bases and 3 bases, there was a span of 15 bases. The CDR3 DNA reads TGTGCCAGCAGTTTGAACGGGGATGGGAGCTACGAGCAGTACTTC. It yields the protein CASSLNGDGSYEQYF.

This clonotype came up a few times. The chain uses TRBV10-3 and TRBJ2-7; D unresolved. Gene TRBJ2-1 matches the end of the DNA better, so the J call may be wrong. Germline V gene data show CDR1 as ENHRY and CDR2 as SYGVKD. The CDR3 extends over 11 amino acids. This CDR3 reads CAIMGYNEQFF. CDR3 in DNA: TGTGCCATCATGGGCTACAATGAGCAGTTCTTC.

This clonotype was recorded many times. The chain employs TRBV12-3 or TRBV12-4 and TRBJ1-6; D is uncertain. There are 14 residues in the CDR3. Trimming pared 7 bases from V and 6 bases from J, leaving 13 bases between. The chain's CDR3 is CASTVLGFNSPLHF. The DNA for the CDR3 is TGTGCCAGCACCGTCTTGGGTTTTAATTCACCCCTCCACTTT.

This clonotype occurred a few times. The rearrangement uses TRBV5-6 and TRBJ2-2; 10 bases are shared with TRBD1. Looked up from germline, CDR1 is SGHDT and CDR2 is YYEEEE. Losses at the gene ends were 2 bases for V and 2 bases for J; bases not matched to a gene: 3. The CDR3 loop spans 16 amino acids. This chain's CDR3 is CASSFRDRGNTGELFF. In nucleotides, the CDR3 is TGTGCCAGCAGCTTCCGGGACAGGGGAAACACCGGGGAGCTGTTTTTT. The variable domain in full, with the rest retrieved from reference TRBV5-6 and TRBJ2-2, is DAGVTQSPTHLIKTRGQQVTLRCSPKSGHDTVSWYQQALGQGPQFIFQYYEEEERQRGNFPDRFSGHQFPNYSSELNVNALLLGDSALYLCASSFRDRGNTGELFFGEGSRLTVL.

This clonotype was seen repeatedly, ten times or more. The chain links TRBV5-1 to TRBJ1-6, with D perhaps TRBD1 (6 bases). Germline loops: CDR1 SGHRS, CDR2 YFSETQ. The CDR3 contains 15 residues. V shed 0 bases and J shed 7 bases, with 11 bases lying between them. This chain's CDR3 is CASSLEARGNSPLHF. Written as DNA, the CDR3 is TGCGCCAGCAGCTTGGAGGCCAGGGGAAATTCACCCCTCCACTTT. The full variable domain, in which reference TRBV5-1 and TRBJ1-6 provide the parts outside the CDR3, is KAGVTQTPRYLIKTRGQQVTLSCSPISGHRSVSWYQQTPGQGLQFLFEYFSETQRNKGNFPGRFSGRQFSNSRSEMNVSTLELGDSALYLCASSLEARGNSPLHFGNGTRLTVT.

The count of this clonotype is one. A much larger clone differs from this one at a single base, so this may be a read error. This chain uses TRBV20-1 with TRBJ2-7; 9 bases line up with TRBD2. Germline-derived CDR1 and CDR2 are DFQATT and SNEGSKA (reference sequence). The CDR3 has 14 amino acids. Here the CDR3 reads CSARGGGGAYGQYF. The CDR3 DNA follows: TGCAGTGCTAGAGGCGGCGGGGGGGCTTACGGGCAGTACTTC.